What follows is one TCR beta chain and its context. The data were taken from a study of sequential checkpoint blockade in melanoma. Study-wide context: First-line arms were nivolumab then ipilimumab, or the reverse, randomized 1:1. Maintenance nivolumab came after either treatment sequence. DNA from 90 to 100 pretreatment tumor samples underwent TCRβ immunosequencing. Matched biopsies came pretreatment and at week 13 for about two dozen patients.

The CDR3 consists of 17 residues. The germline gives CDR1 MNHGY, CDR2 SAAAGT. Trimming removed 6 bases at V and 2 bases at J, with 22 bases between. Profiling relied on immunoSEQ multiplex PCR, and the TCRdb table lists in-frame clones only, not all of them. Of some 4,100 clones in the sample, roughly 20% were seen once. Treatment: randomized to nivolumab then ipilimumab (arm A) or the reverse (arm B). The chain has TRBV6-8 and TRBJ1-2; a possible D gene is TRBD1 (6 bases). This receptor was taken from a human donor with melanoma. The input for sequencing was tumor tissue (inferred from file names), taken from a patient given nivolumab and ipilimumab in sequence. As DNA, the CDR3 is TGTGCCAGCAGGGGGGCTCACCAGGGCGTTGGAAACTATGGCTACACCTTC. This translates into CASRGAHQGVGNYGYTF.